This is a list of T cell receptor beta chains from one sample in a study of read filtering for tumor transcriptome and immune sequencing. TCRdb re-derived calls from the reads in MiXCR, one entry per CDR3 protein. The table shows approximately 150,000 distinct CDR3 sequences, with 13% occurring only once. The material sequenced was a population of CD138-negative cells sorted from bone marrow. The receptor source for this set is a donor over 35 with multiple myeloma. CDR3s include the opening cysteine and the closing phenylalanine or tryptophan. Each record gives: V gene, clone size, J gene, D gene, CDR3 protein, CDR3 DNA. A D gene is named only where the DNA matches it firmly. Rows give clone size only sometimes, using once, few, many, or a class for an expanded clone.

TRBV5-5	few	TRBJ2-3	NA	CASSSDSVVDTQYF	TGTGCCAGCAGCTCCGATAGCGTGGTAGATACGCAGTATTTT
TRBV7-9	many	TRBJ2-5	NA	CASSPSKETQYF	TGTGCCAGCAGCCCTAGTAAAGAGACCCAGTACTTC
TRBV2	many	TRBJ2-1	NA	CASSVRESNEQFF	TGTGCCAGCAGCGTCCGTGAGTCCAATGAGCAGTTCTTC
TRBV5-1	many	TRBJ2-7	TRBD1	CASSLLGTAYEQYF	TGCGCCAGCAGCTTGCTCGGGACAGCCTACGAGCAGTACTTC
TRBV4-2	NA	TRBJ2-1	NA	CASSQEVLANNEQFF	TGTGCCAGCAGCCAAGAGGTCCTAGCCAACAATGAGCAGTTCTTC
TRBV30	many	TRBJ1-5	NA	CAWSVQGSNQPQHF	TGTGCCTGGAGTGTACAGGGAAGCAATCAGCCCCAGCATTTT
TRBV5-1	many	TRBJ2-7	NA	CASTLRPTGAGGYEQYF	TGCGCCAGCACCCTCCGGCCGACGGGGGCAGGTGGCTACGAGCAGTACTTC
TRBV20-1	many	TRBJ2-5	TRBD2	CSAGTSGQETQYF	TGCAGTGCTGGGACTAGCGGCCAAGAGACCCAGTACTTC
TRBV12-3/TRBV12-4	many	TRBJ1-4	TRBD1	CASSHRGEKLFF	TGTGCCAGCAGTCACAGGGGTGAAAAACTGTTTTTT
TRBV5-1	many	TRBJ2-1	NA	CASSLAADSYNEQFF	TGCGCCAGCAGCTTGGCCGCGGACTCCTACAATGAGCAGTTCTTC
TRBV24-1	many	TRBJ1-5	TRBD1	CATSDPRQGSQPQHF	TGTGCCACCAGTGATCCCCGACAGGGTAGTCAGCCCCAGCATTTT
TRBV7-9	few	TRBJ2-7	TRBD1	CASSPVGTGGREQYF	TGTGCCAGCAGCCCCGTAGGGACAGGCGGTCGGGAGCAGTACTTC
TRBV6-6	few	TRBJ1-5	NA	CASNDQGGAQPQHF	TGTGCCAGCAACGATCAGGGAGGTGCCCAGCCCCAGCATTTT
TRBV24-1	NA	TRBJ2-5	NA	CATSDGPLGRETQYF	TGTGCCACCAGTGACGGCCCACTTGGACGAGAGACCCAATACTTC
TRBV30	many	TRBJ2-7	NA	CAWSISGAYEQYF	TGTGCCTGGAGTATTAGCGGAGCCTACGAGCAGTACTTC
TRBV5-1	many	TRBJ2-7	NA	CASSLEASYEQYF	TGCGCCAGCAGCTTGGAGGCCAGCTACGAGCAGTACTTC
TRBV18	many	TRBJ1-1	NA	CASSLDSWNTEALF	TGTGCCAGCTCTCTGGACAGCTGGAACACTGAAGCTCTCTTT
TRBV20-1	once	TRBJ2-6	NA	CSAQLREARANVLTF	TGCAGTGCGCAGTTGCGAGAGGCTAGGGCCAACGTCCTGACTTTC
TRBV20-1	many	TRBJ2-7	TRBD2	CSATAGGVYEQYF	TGCAGTGCTACGGCGGGAGGGGTCTACGAGCAGTACTTC
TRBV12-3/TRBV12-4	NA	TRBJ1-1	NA	CASSVRELWTEAFF	TGTGCCAGCAGCGTCAGGGAGTTGTGGACTGAAGCTTTCTTT
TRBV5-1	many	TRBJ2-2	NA	CASSFELGAPGELFF	TGCGCCAGCAGCTTTGAACTAGGGGCCCCCGGGGAGCTGTTTTTT
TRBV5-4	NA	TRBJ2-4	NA	CASSLKAGKGLGIQYF	TGTGCCAGCAGCTTGAAGGCAGGGAAGGGGTTGGGGATTCAGTACTTC
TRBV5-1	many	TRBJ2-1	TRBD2	CASSLPGLAEYNEQFF	TGCGCCAGCAGCTTGCCGGGACTAGCGGAATACAATGAGCAGTTCTTC
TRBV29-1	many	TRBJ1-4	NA	CSVLTGEKLFF	TGCAGCGTTTTGACTGGGGAAAAACTGTTTTTT